Shown below are 2 T cell receptor beta chains from a single sample sequenced in a study of CD8 T cells in Susac syndrome. Reverse transcription of roughly 0.45 to 1 ug RNA used random hexamers. TCRdb reprocessed the immunoSEQ multiplex PCR reads via MiXCR and lists one record per CDR3 protein. The repertoire holds about 160,000 distinct CDR3 sequences, with approximately 94% as singletons. Sequenced input: CD4+ T cells from PBMCs. Receptor source: a human donor with multiple sclerosis.

The V gene is TRBV7-9, the J gene TRBJ1-2; TRBD1 aligns across 9 bases. CDR3 length: 16 amino acids. V dropped 5 bases and J dropped 6; count of bases not matched to a gene: 13. Germline lookup yields CDR1 SEHNR and CDR2 FQNEAQ (reference sequence). DNA of the CDR3: TGTGCCAGCAGCCAGGGACAGGGAGTGGGGAAGGATGGCTACACCTTC. Amino acids: CASSQGQGVGKDGYTF.

This rearrangement joins TRBV5-1 to TRBJ2-2; D is unclear. Per the germline V gene, CDR1 is SGHRS and CDR2 is YFSETQ. The CDR3 length is 15 residues. V was pared by 0 bases and J by 0 bases, with 6 bases between. The CDR3 nucleotides are TGCGCCAGCAGCTTGGTAGGATCGAACACCGGGGAGCTGTTTTTT. Translated: CASSLVGSNTGELFF. Based on the CDR3 plus reference TRBV5-1 and TRBJ2-2, the full variable domain is KAGVTQTPRYLIKTRGQQVTLSCSPISGHRSVSWYQQTPGQGLQFLFEYFSETQRNKGNFPGRFSGRQFSNSRSEMNVSTLELGDSALYLCASSLVGSNTGELFFGEGSRLTVL.